Described below is a single T cell receptor beta chain sequence and its context. This entry comes from a study of CD8+ T cells in alopecia areata. The sequencing template was cDNA reverse transcribed from extracted RNA. This table comes from immunoSEQ multiplex PCR, and its TCRdb copy is limited to in-frame clones, with some not included. The sample lists some 200,000 clones, about three fifths occurring once. Germline loops: CDR1 SGHTA, CDR2 FQGNSA. The CDR3 totals 13 residues. V was pared by 7 bases and J by 0 bases, with 10 bases between. The treatment: oral pan-JAK inhibitor, 5-10 mg twice daily. Lesional scalp punch biopsies and peripheral blood came from alopecia areata patients.

Sequencing used CD4+ T cells sorted from blood, obtained at week 4, from a patient treated with tofacitinib. This chain joins TRBV7-2 and TRBJ2-7; unclear D gene. This receptor was taken from a human donor with alopecia areata. The CDR3 protein is CASTTPVSYEQYF. CDR3 bases: TGTGCCAGCACCACTCCTGTCTCCTACGAGCAGTACTTC.